This T cell receptor beta chain was sequenced for a study of T cells in Graves' hyperthyroidism and ophthalmopathy. A lack of ophthalmopathy progression within 18 months defined stable Graves' hyperthyroidism. Study-wide points: Researchers found most expanded thyroid clonotypes above 0.001 in blood as well. The model predicted ophthalmopathy a median around seven months before onset.

The CDR3 contains 14 residues. Germline CDR1 and CDR2: MNHEY and SMNVEV (reference sequence). Trimming pared 5 bases from V and 4 bases from J, leaving 12 bases between. As for this clonotype: The antigen is undetermined. This may be a read error: a much more frequent sequence differs by one nucleotide.

From RNA transcripts, TCR beta CDR3 regions were amplified. TCR CDR3 regions were first amplified by RT-PCR with HTBI primers. TCRdb independently ran MiXCR on the multiplex PCR reads; one entry per CDR3 protein. The profile covers hundreds of thousands of distinct CDR3 sequences, with around 15% appearing a single time and around 3.9% taken by the ten largest. V and J are TRBV27 and TRBJ2-1, with D possibly TRBD2 on 7 matching bases. This TCR came from a woman in her 30s with Graves' hyperthyroidism. Sequenced: blood. In DNA, the CDR3 is TGTGCCAGCAGTGGGGGGGGCTTGTACAATGAGCAGTTCTTC. Protein: CASSGGGLYNEQFF.